This TCR beta chain was obtained from a study of blood T cell repertoires in COVID-19. CDR1 is MNHEY and CDR2 is SVGAGI in the germline V gene. The CDR3 covers 14 residues. V was trimmed by 4 bases and J by 10 bases, leaving 19 bases between them. The repertoire was sequenced with immunoSEQ multiplex PCR; TCRdb's copy has only in-frame clones and lacks some. The table shows approximately 270,000 clones, with 70% to 90% occurring only once. Source material: peripheral blood. The sequence came from a woman aged 70 to 79 with acute or convalescent COVID-19. The chain recombines TRBV6-5 with TRBJ1-1, with D uncertain. DNA of the CDR3: TGTGCCAGCAGTTCTACTCGAGAGGCCGGTACAGCTTTCTTT. It yields the protein CASSSTREAGTAFF.